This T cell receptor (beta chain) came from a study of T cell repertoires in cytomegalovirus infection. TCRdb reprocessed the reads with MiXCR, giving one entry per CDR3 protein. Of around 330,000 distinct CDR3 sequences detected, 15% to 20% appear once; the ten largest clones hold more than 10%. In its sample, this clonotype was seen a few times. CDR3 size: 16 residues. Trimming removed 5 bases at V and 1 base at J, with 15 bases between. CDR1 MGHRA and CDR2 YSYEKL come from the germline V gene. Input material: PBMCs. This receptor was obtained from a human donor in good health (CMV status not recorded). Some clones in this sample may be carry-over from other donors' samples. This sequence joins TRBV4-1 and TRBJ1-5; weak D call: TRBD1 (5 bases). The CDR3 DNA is TGCGCCAGCAGCGAAGCGGGGGGGAGAAGCAATCAGCCCCAGCATTTT. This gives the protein CASSEAGGRSNQPQHF.